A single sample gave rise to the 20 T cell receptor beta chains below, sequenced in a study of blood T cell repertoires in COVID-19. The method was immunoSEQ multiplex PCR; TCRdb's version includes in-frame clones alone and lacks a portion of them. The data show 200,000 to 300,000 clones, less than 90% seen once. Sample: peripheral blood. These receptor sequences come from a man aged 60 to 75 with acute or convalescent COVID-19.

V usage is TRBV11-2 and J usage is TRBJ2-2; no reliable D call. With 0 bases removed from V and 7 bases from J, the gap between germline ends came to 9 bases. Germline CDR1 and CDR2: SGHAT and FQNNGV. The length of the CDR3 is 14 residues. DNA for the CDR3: TGTGCCAGCAGCTTAGATCCCCGAGTCGGGGAGCTGTTTTTT. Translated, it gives CASSLDPRVGELFF.

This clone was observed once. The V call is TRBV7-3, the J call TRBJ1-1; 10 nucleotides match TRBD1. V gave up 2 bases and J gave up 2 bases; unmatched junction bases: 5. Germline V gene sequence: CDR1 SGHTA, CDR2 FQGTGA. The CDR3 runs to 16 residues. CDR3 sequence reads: CASSLWGQGSNTEAFF. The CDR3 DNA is TGTGCCAGCAGCTTATGGGGACAGGGGTCCAACACTGAAGCTTTCTTT.

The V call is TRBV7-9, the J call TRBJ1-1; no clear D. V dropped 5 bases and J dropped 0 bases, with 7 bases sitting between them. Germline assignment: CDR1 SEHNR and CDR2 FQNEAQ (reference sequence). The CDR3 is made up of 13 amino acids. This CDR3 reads CASSLEMNTEAFF. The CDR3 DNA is TGTGCCAGCAGCCTGGAGATGAACACTGAAGCTTTCTTT.

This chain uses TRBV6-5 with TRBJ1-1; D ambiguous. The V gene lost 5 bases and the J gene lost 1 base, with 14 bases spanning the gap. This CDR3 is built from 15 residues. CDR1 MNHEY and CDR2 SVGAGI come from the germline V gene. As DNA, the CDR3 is TGTGCCAGCAGTATTTATCCGGGAGGGAACACTGAAGCTTTCTTT. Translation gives CASSIYPGGNTEAFF.

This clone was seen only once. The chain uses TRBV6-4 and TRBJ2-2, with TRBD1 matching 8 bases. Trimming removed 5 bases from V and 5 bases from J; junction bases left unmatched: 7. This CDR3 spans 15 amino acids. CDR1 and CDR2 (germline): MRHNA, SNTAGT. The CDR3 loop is CASSSTGQGTGELFF. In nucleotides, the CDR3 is TGTGCCAGCAGTTCCACCGGACAGGGAACCGGGGAGCTGTTTTTT.

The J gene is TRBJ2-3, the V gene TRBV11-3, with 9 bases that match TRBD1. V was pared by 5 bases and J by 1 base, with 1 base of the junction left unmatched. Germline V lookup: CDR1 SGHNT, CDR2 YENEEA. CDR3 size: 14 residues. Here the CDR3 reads CASSRDRGTDTQYF. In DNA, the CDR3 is TGTGCCAGCAGCCGGGACAGGGGCACAGATACGCAGTATTTT.

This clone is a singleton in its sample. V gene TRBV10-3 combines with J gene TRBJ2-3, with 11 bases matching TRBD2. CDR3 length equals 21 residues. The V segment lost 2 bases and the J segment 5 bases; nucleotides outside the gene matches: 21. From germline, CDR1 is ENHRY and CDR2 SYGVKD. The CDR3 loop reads CAISEPNGTSGLFPSGDTQYF. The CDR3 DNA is TGTGCCATCAGTGAGCCCAACGGGACTAGCGGACTATTCCCTTCCGGAGATACGCAGTATTTT.

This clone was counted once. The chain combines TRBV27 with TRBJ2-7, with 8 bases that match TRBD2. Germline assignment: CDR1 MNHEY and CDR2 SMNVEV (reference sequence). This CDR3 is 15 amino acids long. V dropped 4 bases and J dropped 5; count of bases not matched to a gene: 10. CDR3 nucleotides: TGTGCCAGCAGTTCCGTTAGCGGGACTCGGGACGAGCAGTACTTC. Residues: CASSSVSGTRDEQYF.

CDR3 in amino acids: CASSQGRETSGYNEQFF. The DNA for the CDR3 is TGCGCCAGCAGCCAAGGGCGAGAGACTAGCGGTTACAATGAGCAGTTCTTC. This chain uses TRBV4-3 with TRBJ2-1; TRBD2 aligns across 9 bases. CDR1 and CDR2 (germline): LGHNA, YSLEER. The CDR3 loop spans 17 amino acids. J lost 4 bases, V lost 1 base, and 8 bases had no gene match.

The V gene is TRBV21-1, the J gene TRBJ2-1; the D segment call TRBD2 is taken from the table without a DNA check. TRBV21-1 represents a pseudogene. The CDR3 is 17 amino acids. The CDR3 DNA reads TGTGCCAGCACTCCTGGGACTAGCGGGAGACCCTACAATGAGCAGTTCTTC. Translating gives CASTPGTSGRPYNEQFF.

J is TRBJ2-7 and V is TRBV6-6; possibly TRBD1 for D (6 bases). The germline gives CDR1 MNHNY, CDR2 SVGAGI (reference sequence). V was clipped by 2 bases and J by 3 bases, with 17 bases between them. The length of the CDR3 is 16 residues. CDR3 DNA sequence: TGTGCCAGCAGTTACGGGTTTGGACAGAAACTCTACGAGCAGTACTTC. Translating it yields CASSYGFGQKLYEQYF.

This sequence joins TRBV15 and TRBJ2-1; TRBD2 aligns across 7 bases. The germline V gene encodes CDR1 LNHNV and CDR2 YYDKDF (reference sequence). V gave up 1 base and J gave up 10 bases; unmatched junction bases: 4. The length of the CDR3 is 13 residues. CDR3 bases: TGTGCCACCAGCAGAGCAAGTAGCGGGGAGCAGTTCTTC. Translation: CATSRASSGEQFF.

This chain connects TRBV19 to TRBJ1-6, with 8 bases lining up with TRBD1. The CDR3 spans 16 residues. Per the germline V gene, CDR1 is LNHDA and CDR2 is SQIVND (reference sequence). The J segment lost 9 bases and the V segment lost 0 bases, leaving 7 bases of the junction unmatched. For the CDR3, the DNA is TGTGCCAGTAGTATAGATCGACAGGGGTTGGGTTCACCCCTCCACTTT. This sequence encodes CASSIDRQGLGSPLHF. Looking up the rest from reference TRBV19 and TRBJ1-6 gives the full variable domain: DGGITQSPKYLFRKEGQNVTLSCEQNLNHDAMYWYRQDPGQGLRLIYYSQIVNDFQKGDIAEGYSVSREKKESFPLTVTSAQKNPTAFYLCASSIDRQGLGSPLHFGNGTRLTVT.

CDR3 region: CASSPAGRYNEQFF. CDR3 coding DNA: TGTGCCAGCTCACCAGCGGGAAGGTACAATGAGCAGTTCTTC. This chain connects TRBV18 to TRBJ2-1; D is possibly TRBD2 (6 bases). The V gene's germline CDR1 is KGHSH and CDR2 LQKENI. V dropped 2 bases and J dropped 4 bases, with 9 bases sitting between them. The CDR3 spans 14 residues.

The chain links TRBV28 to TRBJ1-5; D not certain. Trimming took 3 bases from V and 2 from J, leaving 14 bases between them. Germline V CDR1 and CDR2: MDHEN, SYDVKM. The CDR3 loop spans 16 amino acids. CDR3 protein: CASSFRAGVGNQPQHF. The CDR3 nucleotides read TGTGCCAGCAGTTTTCGGGCGGGTGTCGGCAATCAGCCCCAGCATTTT.

The CDR3 DNA reads as TGTGCCACCGTCGGGACAAATAATTCACCCCTCCACTTT. Protein product: CATVGTNNSPLHF. The genes are TRBV6-5 and TRBJ1-6; TRBD1 is a possible D gene (6 bases). The V gene lost 10 bases and the J gene lost 5 bases, with 12 bases spanning the gap. The CDR3 runs to 13 residues. From germline, CDR1 is MNHEY and CDR2 SVGAGI.

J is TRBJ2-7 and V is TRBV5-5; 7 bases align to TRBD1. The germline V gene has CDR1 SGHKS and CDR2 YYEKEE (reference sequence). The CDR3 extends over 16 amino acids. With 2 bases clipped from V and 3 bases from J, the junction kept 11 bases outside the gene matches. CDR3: CASSLTIGDSIYEQYF. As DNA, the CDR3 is TGTGCCAGCAGCTTAACCATAGGGGACAGTATCTACGAGCAGTACTTC.

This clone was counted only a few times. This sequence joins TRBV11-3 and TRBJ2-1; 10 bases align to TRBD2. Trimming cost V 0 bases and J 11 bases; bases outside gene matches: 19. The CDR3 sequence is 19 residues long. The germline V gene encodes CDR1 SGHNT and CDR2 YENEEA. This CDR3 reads CASSLDGASSGSGPRKQFF. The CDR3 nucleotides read TGTGCCAGCAGCTTAGATGGGGCCTCTAGCGGGAGTGGCCCTAGGAAGCAGTTCTTC.

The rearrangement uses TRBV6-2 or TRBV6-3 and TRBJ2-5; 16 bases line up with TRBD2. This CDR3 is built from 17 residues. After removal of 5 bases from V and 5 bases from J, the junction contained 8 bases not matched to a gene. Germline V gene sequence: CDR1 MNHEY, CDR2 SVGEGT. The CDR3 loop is CASSPPGLAGGRETQYF. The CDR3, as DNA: TGTGCCAGCAGTCCCCCGGGACTAGCGGGGGGGCGGGAGACCCAGTACTTC.

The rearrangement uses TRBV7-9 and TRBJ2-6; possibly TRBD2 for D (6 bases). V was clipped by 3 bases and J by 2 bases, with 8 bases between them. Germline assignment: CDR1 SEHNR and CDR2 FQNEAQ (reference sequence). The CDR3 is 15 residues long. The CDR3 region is CASSFRETGANVLTF. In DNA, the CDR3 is TGTGCCAGCAGCTTCCGGGAGACTGGGGCCAACGTCCTGACTTTC.